A selection of T cell receptor beta chains follows, all from one sample in a study of T-cell reconstitution after alpha-beta-depleted transplantation in children. MiXCR, applied by TCRdb to the PCR reads, yields one record per CDR3 protein. Of more than 450,000 distinct CDR3 sequences listed, 15% to 20% were seen once; the top ten hold more than 2.5%. The input for sequencing was PBMCs from the stem cell graft donor, taken from the stem cell graft. These receptors originate from a human donor who donated a stem cell graft to a child with acute lymphoblastic leukemia. The CDR3 runs from the conserved cysteine through the conserved F or W. Each record gives: D gene, CDR3 length, J gene, V gene, clone size, CDR3 protein, CDR3 DNA. A D gene is named only where the DNA matches it firmly. Rows may omit the clone size; those that give it use once, few, many or a size class.

TRBD2,17,TRBJ2-3,TRBV25-1,.,CASSEWAPSGSTDTQYF,TGTGCCAGCAGTGAATGGGCCCCTAGCGGGAGCACAGATACGCAGTATTTT
.,14,TRBJ2-7,TRBV7-2,.,CASSLGGGRDEQYF,TGTGCCAGCAGCTTAGGGGGAGGTCGCGACGAGCAGTACTTC
TRBD2,15,TRBJ2-7,TRBV5-5,.,CASSSGLAGHYEQYF,TGTGCCAGCAGCTCGGGACTAGCGGGACACTACGAGCAGTACTTC
.,15,TRBJ1-2,TRBV9,.,CASSVVAGADYGYTF,TGTGCCAGCAGCGTAGTCGCCGGGGCGGACTATGGCTACACCTTC
.,13,TRBJ1-2,TRBV10-3,.,CAISEQGLYGYTF,TGTGCCATCAGTGAGCAGGGTTTATATGGCTACACCTTC
.,13,TRBJ1-2,TRBV5-6,.,CASRLREAYGYTF,TGTGCCAGCAGACTCCGGGAGGCCTATGGCTACACCTTC
.,10,TRBJ1-5,TRBV19,few,CASGTVAQHF,TGTGCCAGCGGGACGGTGGCCCAGCATTTT
.,14,TRBJ1-2,TRBV5-5,.,CASSLDLGDYGYTF,TGTGCCAGCAGCTTGGATTTGGGGGACTATGGCTACACCTTC
.,16,TRBJ1-2,TRBV5-1,.,CASSKEPGWGFYGYTF,TGCGCCAGCAGCAAAGAACCCGGTTGGGGGTTCTATGGCTACACCTTC
.,13,TRBJ1-1,TRBV29-1,few,CSVDKDRHTEAFF,TGCAGCGTTGACAAGGACAGACACACTGAAGCTTTCTTT
.,15,TRBJ2-1,TRBV12-3/TRBV12-4,few,CASSLAGGRFNEQFF,TGTGCCAGCAGTTTAGCGGGAGGAAGGTTCAATGAGCAGTTCTTC
TRBD2,15,TRBJ2-7,TRBV2,.,CASSETILASYEQYF,TGTGCCAGCAGTGAAACCATACTAGCGAGCTACGAGCAGTACTTC
.,14,TRBJ2-7,TRBV4-1,.,CASSQVAESPEQYF,TGCGCCAGCAGCCAGGTGGCGGAGAGCCCCGAGCAGTACTTC
TRBD2,16,TRBJ2-3,TRBV5-1,.,CASSLEGLAGPDTQYF,TGCGCCAGCAGCTTGGAGGGACTAGCGGGACCAGATACGCAGTATTTT
TRBD1,15,TRBJ1-2,TRBV12-3/TRBV12-4,few,CASSLGTGSFYGYTF,TGTGCCAGCAGTTTGGGGACAGGAAGCTTCTATGGCTACACCTTC
.,15,TRBJ2-3,TRBV4-1,many,CASSQEAVSTDTQYF,TGCGCCAGCAGCCAAGAAGCGGTCTCCACAGATACGCAGTATTTT
TRBD2,16,TRBJ2-1,TRBV7-9,.,CASSLGLAGGLNEQFF,TGTGCCAGCAGCTTAGGGCTAGCGGGAGGCCTCAATGAGCAGTTCTTC
TRBD1,14,TRBJ2-1,TRBV20-1,.,CSARPGTGTDEQFF,TGCAGTGCTAGACCCGGGACAGGGACGGATGAGCAGTTCTTC
.,15,TRBJ2-2,TRBV3-1,.,CASSQGGGATGELFF,TGTGCCAGCAGCCAAGGAGGGGGTGCCACCGGGGAGCTGTTTTTT
TRBD2,16,TRBJ2-3,TRBV7-3,.,CASSSLAGGVTDTQYF,TGTGCCAGCAGCTCCCTAGCGGGAGGGGTAACAGATACGCAGTATTTT
TRBD1,13,TRBJ1-4,TRBV5-5,.,CASSRTGEEKLFF,TGTGCCAGCAGCCGGACAGGGGAGGAAAAACTGTTTTTT
.,18,TRBJ2-1,TRBV5-1,.,CASSFLSLGRRGYNEQFF,TGCGCCAGCAGCTTCTTGTCCCTGGGCCGACGCGGTTACAATGAGCAGTTCTTC